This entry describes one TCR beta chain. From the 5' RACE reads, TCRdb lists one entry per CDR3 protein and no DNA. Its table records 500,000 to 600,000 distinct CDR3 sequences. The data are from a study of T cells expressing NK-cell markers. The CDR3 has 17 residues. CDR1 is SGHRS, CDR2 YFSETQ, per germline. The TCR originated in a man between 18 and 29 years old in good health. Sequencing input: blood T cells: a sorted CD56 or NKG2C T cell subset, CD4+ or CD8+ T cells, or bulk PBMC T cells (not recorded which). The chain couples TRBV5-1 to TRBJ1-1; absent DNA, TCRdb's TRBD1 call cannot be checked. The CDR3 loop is CASSLVRVGQGADEAFF.